The 2 T cell receptor beta chains given below trace back to one sample, sequenced in a study of OX40 agonist ivuxolimab in advanced cancers. TCRdb's table, derived via immunoSEQ multiplex PCR, lists solely in-frame clones and lacks some. The sample gives tens of thousands of clones, just under 90% of which show up once; 7% to 8.5% is in the top ten. The material sequenced was CD4+ or CD8+ T cells sorted from blood, taken in a trial of the OX40 agonist ivuxolimab. The receptors derive from an adult with an advanced solid tumor such as melanoma, head and neck, liver or kidney cancer.

The chain uses TRBV7-6 and TRBJ2-7, with 7 bases that match TRBD2. The CDR3 is made up of 15 amino acids. V lost 5 bases and J lost 4; bases outside the gene matches: 11. Germline V lookup: CDR1 SGHVS, CDR2 FNYEAQ. CDR3 amino acids: CASSPALAVEYEQYF. The CDR3, as DNA: TGTGCCAGCAGCCCTGCCCTAGCGGTCGAATACGAGCAGTACTTC.

The chain has TRBV9 and TRBJ2-1; 7 bases map to TRBD2. Germline V CDR1 and CDR2: SGDLS, YYNGEE. CDR3 length: 14 residues. Trimming at V came to 7 bases and at J to 0 bases, leaving 4 bases not matched to a gene. The DNA of the CDR3 is TGTGCCAGCGGGCGGGGGAGCTCCTACAATGAGCAGTTCTTC. It yields the protein CASGRGSSYNEQFF.